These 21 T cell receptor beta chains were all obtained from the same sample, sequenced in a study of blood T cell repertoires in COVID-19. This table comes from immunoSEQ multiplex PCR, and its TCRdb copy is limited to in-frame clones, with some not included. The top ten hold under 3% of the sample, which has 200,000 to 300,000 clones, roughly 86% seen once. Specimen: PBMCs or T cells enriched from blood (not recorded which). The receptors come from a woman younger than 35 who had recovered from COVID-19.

The CDR3 DNA follows: TGTGCCAGCAGCTTGAAAGCAAACGGGCAGCCCCAGCATTTT. This gives the protein CASSLKANGQPQHF. The V and J genes are TRBV7-2 and TRBJ1-5, with D unresolved. Trimming took 3 bases from V and 7 from J, leaving 13 bases between them. Germline loops: CDR1 SGHTA, CDR2 FQGNSA. The CDR3 runs to 14 residues.

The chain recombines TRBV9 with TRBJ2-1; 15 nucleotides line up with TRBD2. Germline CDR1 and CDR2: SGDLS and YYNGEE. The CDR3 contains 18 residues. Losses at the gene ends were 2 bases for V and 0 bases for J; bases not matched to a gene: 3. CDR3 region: CASSVGTSGGSSYNEQFF. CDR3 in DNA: TGTGCCAGCAGCGTGGGGACTAGCGGGGGGAGCTCCTACAATGAGCAGTTCTTC. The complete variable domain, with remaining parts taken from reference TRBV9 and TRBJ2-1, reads DSGVTQTPKHLITATGQRVTLRCSPRSGDLSVYWYQQSLDQGLQFLIQYYNGEERAKGNILERFSAQQFPDLHSELNLSSLELGDSALYFCASSVGTSGGSSYNEQFFGPGTRLTVL.

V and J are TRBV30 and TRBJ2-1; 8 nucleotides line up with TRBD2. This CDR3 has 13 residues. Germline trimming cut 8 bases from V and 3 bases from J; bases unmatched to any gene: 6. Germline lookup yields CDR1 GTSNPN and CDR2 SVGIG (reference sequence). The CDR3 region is CAVLAGGYNEQFF. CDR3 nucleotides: TGTGCCGTACTCGCGGGGGGCTACAATGAGCAGTTCTTC.

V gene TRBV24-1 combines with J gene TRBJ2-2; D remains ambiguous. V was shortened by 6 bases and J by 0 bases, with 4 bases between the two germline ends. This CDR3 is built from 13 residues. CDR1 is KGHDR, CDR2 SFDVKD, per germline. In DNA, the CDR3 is TGTGCCACCAGTCAGACGAACACCGGGGAGCTGTTTTTT. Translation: CATSQTNTGELFF.

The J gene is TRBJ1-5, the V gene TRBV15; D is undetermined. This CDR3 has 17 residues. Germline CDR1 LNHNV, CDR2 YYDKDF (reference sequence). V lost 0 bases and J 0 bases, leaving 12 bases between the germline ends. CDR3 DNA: TGTGCCACCAGCAGAGACCCGCAGGCCTATAGCAATCAGCCCCAGCATTTT. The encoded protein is CATSRDPQAYSNQPQHF.

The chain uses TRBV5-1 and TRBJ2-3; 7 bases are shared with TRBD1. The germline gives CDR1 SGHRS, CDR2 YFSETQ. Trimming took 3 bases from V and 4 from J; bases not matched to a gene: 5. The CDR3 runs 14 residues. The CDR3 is CASSWDRRSDTQYF. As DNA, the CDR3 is TGCGCCAGCAGCTGGGACAGAAGATCAGATACGCAGTATTTT.

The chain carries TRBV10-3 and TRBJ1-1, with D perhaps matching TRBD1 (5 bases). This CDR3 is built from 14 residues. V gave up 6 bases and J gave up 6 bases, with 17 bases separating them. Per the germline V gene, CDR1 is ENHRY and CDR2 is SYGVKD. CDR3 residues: CAIRDPGKTAEAFF. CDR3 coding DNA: TGTGCCATCAGAGATCCAGGGAAAACCGCTGAAGCTTTCTTT.

The CDR3 nucleotides read TGTGCCAGCAGTTTAGGAGGGGGCAAGGAGACCCAGTACTTC. Its translation is CASSLGGGKETQYF. The chain has TRBV6-5 and TRBJ2-5; D is possibly TRBD1 (7 bases). This CDR3 has 14 residues. Looked up from germline, CDR1 is MNHEY and CDR2 is SVGAGI. Deletions cut 4 bases from V and 5 bases from J, with 14 bases between.

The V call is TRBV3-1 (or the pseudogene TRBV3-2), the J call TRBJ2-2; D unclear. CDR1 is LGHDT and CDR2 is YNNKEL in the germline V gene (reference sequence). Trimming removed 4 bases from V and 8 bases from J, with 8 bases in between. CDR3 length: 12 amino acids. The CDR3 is CASSRSLGELFF. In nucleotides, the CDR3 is TGTGCCAGCAGCCGATCTCTAGGGGAGCTGTTTTTT.

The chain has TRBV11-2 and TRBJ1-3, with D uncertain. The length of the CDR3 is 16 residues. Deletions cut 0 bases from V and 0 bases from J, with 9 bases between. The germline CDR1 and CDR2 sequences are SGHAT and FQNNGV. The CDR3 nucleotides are TGTGCCAGCAGCTTAGAGGGCAGCTTCTCTGGAAACACCATATATTTT. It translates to CASSLEGSFSGNTIYF. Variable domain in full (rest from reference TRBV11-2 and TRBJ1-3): EAGVAQSPRYKIIEKRQSVAFWCNPISGHATLYWYQQILGQGPKLLIQFQNNGVVDDSQLPKDRFSAERLKGVDSTLKIQPAKLEDSAVYLCASSLEGSFSGNTIYFGEGSWLTVV.

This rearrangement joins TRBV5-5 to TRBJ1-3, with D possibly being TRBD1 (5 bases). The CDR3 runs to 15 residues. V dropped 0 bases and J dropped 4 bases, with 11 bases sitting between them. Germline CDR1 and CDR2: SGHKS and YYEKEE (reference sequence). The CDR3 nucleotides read TGTGCCAGCAGCTTGGATCCAGGGCTCGGAAACACCATATATTTT. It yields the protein CASSLDPGLGNTIYF.

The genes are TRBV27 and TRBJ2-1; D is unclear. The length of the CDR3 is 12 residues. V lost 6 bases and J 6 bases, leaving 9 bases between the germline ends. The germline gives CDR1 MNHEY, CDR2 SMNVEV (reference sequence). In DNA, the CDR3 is TGTGCCAGCAGCAATCTAGGCAATGAGCAGTTCTTC. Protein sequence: CASSNLGNEQFF.

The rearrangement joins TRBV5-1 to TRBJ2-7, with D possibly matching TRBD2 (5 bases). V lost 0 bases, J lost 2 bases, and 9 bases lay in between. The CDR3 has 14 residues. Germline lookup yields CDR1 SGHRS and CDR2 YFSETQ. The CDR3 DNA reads TGCGCCAGCAGCTTGGCCCTCGGGGCCTACGAGCAGTACTTC. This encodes CASSLALGAYEQYF.

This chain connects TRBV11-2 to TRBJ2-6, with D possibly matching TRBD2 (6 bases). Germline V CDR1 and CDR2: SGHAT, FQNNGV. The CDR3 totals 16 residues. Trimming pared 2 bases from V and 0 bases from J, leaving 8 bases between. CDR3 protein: CASSLHGSSGANVLTF. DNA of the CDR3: TGTGCCAGCAGCTTACACGGGAGCTCTGGGGCCAACGTCCTGACTTTC.

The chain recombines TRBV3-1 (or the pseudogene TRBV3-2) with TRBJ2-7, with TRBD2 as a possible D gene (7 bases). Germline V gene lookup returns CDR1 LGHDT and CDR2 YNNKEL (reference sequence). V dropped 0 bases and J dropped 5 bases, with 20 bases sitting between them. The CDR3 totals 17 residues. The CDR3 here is CASSQDLWGGAHNEQYF. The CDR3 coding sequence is TGTGCCAGCAGCCAAGATCTTTGGGGGGGGGCTCATAACGAGCAGTACTTC.

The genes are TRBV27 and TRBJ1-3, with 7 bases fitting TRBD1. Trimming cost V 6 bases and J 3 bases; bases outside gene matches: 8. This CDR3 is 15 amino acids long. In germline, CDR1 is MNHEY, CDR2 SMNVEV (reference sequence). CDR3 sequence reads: CASSLQGWGGNTIYF. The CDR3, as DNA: TGTGCCAGCAGCCTACAGGGGTGGGGTGGAAACACCATATATTTT.

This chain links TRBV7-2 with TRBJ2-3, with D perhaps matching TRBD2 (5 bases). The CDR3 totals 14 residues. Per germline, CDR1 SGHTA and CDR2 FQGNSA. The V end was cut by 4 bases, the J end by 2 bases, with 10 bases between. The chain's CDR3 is CASSSRVSTDTQYF. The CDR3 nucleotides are TGTGCCAGCAGCTCGAGGGTGTCCACAGATACGCAGTATTTT.

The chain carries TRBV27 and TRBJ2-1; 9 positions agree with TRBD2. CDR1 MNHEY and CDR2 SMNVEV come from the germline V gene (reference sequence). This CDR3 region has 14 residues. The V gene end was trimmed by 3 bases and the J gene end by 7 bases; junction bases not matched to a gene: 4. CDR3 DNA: TGTGCCAGCAGTTTCCGCGGGGGGGGGAATGAGCAGTTCTTC. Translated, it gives CASSFRGGGNEQFF.

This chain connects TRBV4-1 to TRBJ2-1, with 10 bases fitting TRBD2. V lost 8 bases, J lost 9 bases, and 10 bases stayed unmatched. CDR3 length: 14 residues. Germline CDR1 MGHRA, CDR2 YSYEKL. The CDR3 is CASADLAGVVEQFF. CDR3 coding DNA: TGCGCCAGCGCCGATCTAGCGGGGGTTGTTGAGCAGTTCTTC.

CDR3 loop: CASSSGGQGRFGEKLFF. The DNA for the CDR3 is TGCGCCAGCAGCTCCGGGGGACAGGGCAGGTTTGGGGAAAAACTGTTTTTT. V is TRBV5-1 and J is TRBJ1-4, with TRBD1 matching over 9 bases. This CDR3 comprises 17 residues. The trim removed 3 bases at V and 8 bases at J, leaving 14 bases unmatched. CDR1 is SGHRS, CDR2 YFSETQ, per germline.

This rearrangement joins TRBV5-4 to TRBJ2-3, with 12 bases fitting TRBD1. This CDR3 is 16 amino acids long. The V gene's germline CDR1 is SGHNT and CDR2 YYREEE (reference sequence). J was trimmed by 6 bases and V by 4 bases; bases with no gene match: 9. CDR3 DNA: TGTGCCAGCAGCCCGCTAGGGGACAGGGGGCGGGATACGCAGTATTTT. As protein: CASSPLGDRGRDTQYF.